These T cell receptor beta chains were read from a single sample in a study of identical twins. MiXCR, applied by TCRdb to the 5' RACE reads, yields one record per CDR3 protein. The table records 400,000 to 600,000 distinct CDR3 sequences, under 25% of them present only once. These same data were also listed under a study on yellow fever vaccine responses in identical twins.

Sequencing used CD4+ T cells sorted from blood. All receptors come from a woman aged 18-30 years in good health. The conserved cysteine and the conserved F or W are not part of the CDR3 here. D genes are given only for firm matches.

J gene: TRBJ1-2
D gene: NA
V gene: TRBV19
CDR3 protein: ASSSSQLNYGYT

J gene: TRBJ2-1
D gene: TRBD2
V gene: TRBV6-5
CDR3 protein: ASSYSTASGRIYNEQF

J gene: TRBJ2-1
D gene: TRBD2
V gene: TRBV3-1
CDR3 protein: ASSQFSGRAGEQF

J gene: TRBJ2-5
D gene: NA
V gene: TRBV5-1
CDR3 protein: ASTWLAGRGETQY

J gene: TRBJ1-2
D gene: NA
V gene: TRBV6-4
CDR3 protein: ASSARDGEVDGYT

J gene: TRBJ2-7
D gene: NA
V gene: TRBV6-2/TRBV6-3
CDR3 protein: ASLKDGLTYEQY

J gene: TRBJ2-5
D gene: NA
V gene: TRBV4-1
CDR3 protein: ASSRVKGQETQY

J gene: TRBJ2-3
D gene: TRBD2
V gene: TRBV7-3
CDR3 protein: ASSPRSGGGDTQY

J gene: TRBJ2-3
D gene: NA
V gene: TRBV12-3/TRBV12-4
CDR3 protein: ASSPGERYTDTQY

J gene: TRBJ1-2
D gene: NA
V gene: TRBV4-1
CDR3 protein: ASSQEEATVQVYGYT

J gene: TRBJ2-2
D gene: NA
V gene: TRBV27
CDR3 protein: ASSFPVTNTGELF

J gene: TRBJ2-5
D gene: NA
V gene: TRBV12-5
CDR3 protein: ASGSDRGETQY

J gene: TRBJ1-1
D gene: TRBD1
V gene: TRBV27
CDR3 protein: ASSLTGGVRTEAF

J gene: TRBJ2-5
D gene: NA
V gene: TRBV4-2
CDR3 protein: ASSQVLPPGVQETQY

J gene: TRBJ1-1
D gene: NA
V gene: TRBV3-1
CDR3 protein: ASSHSPGRQGTEAF

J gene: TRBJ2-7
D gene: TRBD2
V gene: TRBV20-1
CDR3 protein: SARLSGNYEQY

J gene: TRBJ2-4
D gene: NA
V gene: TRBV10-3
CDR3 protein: AISEPAGRNIQY

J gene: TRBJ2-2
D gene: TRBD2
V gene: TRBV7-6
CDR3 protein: ASSTYTTRLAGNTGELF